The table lists the clone carrying this TCR beta chain with a count of one. Original processing methods: Estimation of nucleated cell counts was performed using reference gene primer amplification. Repertoires were generated with immunoSEQ multiplex PCR, while TCRdb's copy carries only in-frame clones and drops some. That table supplies the V and J calls and clone size; D and trimming were determined from the DNA. This repertoire shows 250,000 to 300,000 clones, 88% found once; its top ten account for just under 7%. Germline V gene data show CDR1 as MNHEY and CDR2 as SMNVEV (reference sequence). V dropped 3 bases and J dropped 5 bases, with 8 bases sitting between them. The CDR3 length is 13 residues. This record belongs to a study of blood T cell repertoires in COVID-19. Across the whole study: Italy, Spain and the United States were the sources of the convalescent and acute COVID-19 samples. PBMCs, B-cell-depleted T cells, or T cells provided the cDNA or gDNA that made up the material.

This TCR derives from a woman aged 25 to 39 who had recovered from COVID-19. The sample consisted of peripheral blood. The chain combines TRBV27 with TRBJ1-5, with D unclear. In DNA form, the CDR3 reads TGTGCCAGCAGTTTTGACGGGGATCAGCCCCAGCATTTT. Its protein product is CASSFDGDQPQHF.